The 2 T cell receptor beta chains in this list originate from one sample, sequenced in a study of T cell responses to AZD1222 COVID-19 vaccine. This table comes from immunoSEQ multiplex PCR, and its TCRdb copy is limited to in-frame clones, with some not included. This table has 30,000 to 40,000 clones, around 78% appearing once. The source material was peripheral blood, sampled 28 days after the second AZD1222 dose. The receptors derive from an adult who received the AZD1222 COVID-19 vaccine.

Only a few counts were recorded for this clone. The rearrangement joins TRBV7-8 to TRBJ2-2; possible D gene TRBD2, 5 bases. The CDR3 has 17 amino acids. V was trimmed by 4 bases and J by 1 base, leaving 16 bases between them. Germline V CDR1 and CDR2: SGHVS, FQNEAQ. The CDR3, as DNA: TGTGCCAGCAGCTCGATCCCCGGGGTCCAGAACACCGGGGAGCTGTTTTTT. It yields the protein CASSSIPGVQNTGELFF.

The V gene is TRBV7-9, the J gene TRBJ1-2, with D possibly matching TRBD1 (5 bases). Trimming took off 5 bases at V and 1 base at J, with 8 bases between the two ends. Germline lookup yields CDR1 SEHNR and CDR2 FQNEAQ (reference sequence). The CDR3 covers 13 residues. This chain's CDR3 is CASSRDGNYGYTF. DNA for the CDR3: TGTGCCAGCAGCCGGGACGGTAACTATGGCTACACCTTC.